This TCR beta chain was found in a study of blood T cell repertoires in COVID-19. Study context: PBMCs, B-cell-depleted T cells, or T cells were the source of the cDNA or gDNA that made up the material.

Germline CDR1 and CDR2: SGHKS and YYEKEE (reference sequence). Between the trimmed V and J ends, which lost 1 base and 3 bases, there was a span of 10 bases. This CDR3 has 14 residues. Original methodology: Reference gene primer amplification in the assay estimated nucleated cell counts. TCRdb's copy holds only in-frame clones and misses some; the assay was immunoSEQ multiplex PCR. That table supplies the V and J calls and clone size; D and trimming were determined from the DNA. Seen here are about 230,000 clones, 75% to 85% observed once, and the top ten hold 1.4%. What was sequenced was peripheral blood. This chain joins TRBV5-5 and TRBJ1-1; D gene unclear. The TCR was taken from a middle-aged woman who had recovered from COVID-19. The CDR3, as DNA: TGTGCCAGCAGCTTGTATTCAGGCGACACTGAAGCTTTCTTT. Protein product: CASSLYSGDTEAFF. The entire variable domain, with the rest obtained from reference TRBV5-5 and TRBJ1-1, is as follows: DAGVTQSPTHLIKTRGQQVTLRCSPISGHKSVSWYQQVLGQGPQFIFQYYEKEERGRGNFPDRFSARQFPNYSSELNVNALLLGDSALYLCASSLYSGDTEAFFGQGTRLTVV.